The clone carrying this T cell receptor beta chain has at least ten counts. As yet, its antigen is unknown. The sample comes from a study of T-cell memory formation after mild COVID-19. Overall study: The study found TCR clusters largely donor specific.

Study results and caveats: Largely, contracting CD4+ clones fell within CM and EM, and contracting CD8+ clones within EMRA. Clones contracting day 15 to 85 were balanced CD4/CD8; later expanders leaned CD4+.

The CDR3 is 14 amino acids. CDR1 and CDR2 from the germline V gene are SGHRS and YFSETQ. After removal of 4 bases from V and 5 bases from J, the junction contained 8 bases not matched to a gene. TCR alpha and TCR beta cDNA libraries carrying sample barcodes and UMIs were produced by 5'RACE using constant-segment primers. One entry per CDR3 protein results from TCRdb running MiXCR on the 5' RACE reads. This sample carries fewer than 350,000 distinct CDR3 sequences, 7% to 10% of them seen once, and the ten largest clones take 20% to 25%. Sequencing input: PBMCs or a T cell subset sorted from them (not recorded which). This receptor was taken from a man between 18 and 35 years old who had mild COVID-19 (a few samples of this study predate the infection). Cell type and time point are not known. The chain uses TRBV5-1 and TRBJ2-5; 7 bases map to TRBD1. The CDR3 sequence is CASSVDRASETQYF. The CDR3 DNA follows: TGCGCCAGCAGCGTTGACAGGGCCTCCGAGACCCAGTACTTC.